This TCR beta chain was identified during a study of CD8 T cells in ankylosing spondylitis. With regard to this clonotype: Its antigen is not identified.

Points from the study as a whole: Seemingly characteristic of ankylosing spondylitis blood was a TCR beta motif consisting of about 8 highly homologous variants. In peripheral blood, disease-linked CD8+ clones occurred at relatively low frequencies.

Scientists made TCR beta libraries using quantitative 5'-RACE with molecular barcodes. TCRdb re-called the 5' RACE reads through MiXCR, storing one row per CDR3 protein. Counted here are approximately 440,000 distinct CDR3 sequences, 17% occurring once; the ten biggest clones make up approximately 0.97%. The CDR3 has 19 amino acids. CDR1 is SGHTA, CDR2 FQGNSA, per germline. Losses at the gene ends were 4 bases for V and 8 bases for J; bases not matched to a gene: 19. The genes are TRBV7-2 and TRBJ2-4; 11 nucleotides match TRBD2. What was sequenced was blood, either unsorted or a sorted T cell fraction (not recorded which). The origin of this receptor is a male donor with ankylosing spondylitis. Here the CDR3 reads CASSSPPHPSGRRRDIQYF. CDR3 DNA: TGTGCCAGCAGCTCACCGCCTCACCCTAGCGGGAGGCGTCGCGACATTCAGTACTTC.